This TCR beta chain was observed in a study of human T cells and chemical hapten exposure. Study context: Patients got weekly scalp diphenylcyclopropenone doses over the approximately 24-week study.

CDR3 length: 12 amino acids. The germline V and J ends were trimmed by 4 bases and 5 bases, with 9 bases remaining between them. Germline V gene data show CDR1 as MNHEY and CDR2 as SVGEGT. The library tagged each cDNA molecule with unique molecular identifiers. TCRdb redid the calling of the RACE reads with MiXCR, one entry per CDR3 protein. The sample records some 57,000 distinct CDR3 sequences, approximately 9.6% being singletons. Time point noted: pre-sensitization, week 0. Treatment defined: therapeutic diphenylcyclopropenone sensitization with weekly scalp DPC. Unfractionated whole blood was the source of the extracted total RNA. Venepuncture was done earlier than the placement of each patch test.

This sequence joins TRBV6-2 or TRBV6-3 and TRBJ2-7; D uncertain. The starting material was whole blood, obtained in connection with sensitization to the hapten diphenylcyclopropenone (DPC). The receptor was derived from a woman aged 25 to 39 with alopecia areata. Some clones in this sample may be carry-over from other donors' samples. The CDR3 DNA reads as TGTGCCAGCAGTTTAAGAAGGAACGAGCAGTACTTC. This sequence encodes CASSLRRNEQYF.